A selection of T cell receptor beta chains follows, all from one sample in a study of T cell repertoires in cytomegalovirus infection. No antigens are known for them. MiXCR, run by TCRdb on the reads, gives a single entry per CDR3 protein. In the table there are fewer than 900,000 distinct CDR3 sequences, 25% to 30% of which are singletons. The sequencing here drew on cultured CD8+ T cells from PBMCs, taken from culture after CMV antigen stimulation. The receptors shown here come from a human donor in good health (CMV status not recorded). Some clones in this sample may be carry-over from other donors' samples. Each CDR3 is given with its conserved first and last residue. The order of the fields is clone size, V gene, CDR3 protein. Clone size is given for some rows only: seen once, a few or many times, or a class if the clone is expanded.

size: -; V: TRBV27; CDR3: CASSPDRDRNNEQFF
size: many; V: TRBV7-8; CDR3: CASSLSWGTSYNEQFF
size: -; V: TRBV4-1; CDR3: CASSQVGGNEQFF
size: once; V: TRBV6-8; CDR3: CASSTGLAGQQYF
size: few; V: TRBV7-3; CDR3: CASSLTVEGFLDEQFF
size: few; V: TRBV7-9; CDR3: CAIRDRDRVLHF
size: -; V: TRBV12-3/TRBV12-4; CDR3: CASSLTLSSSYEQYF
size: many; V: TRBV7-6; CDR3: CASSFTQENSPLHF
size: few; V: TRBV5-6; CDR3: CASTPRDRVYEQYF
size: -; V: TRBV29-1; CDR3: CSAWGGGSYGYTF
size: -; V: TRBV27; CDR3: CASSPLGTGNTIYF
size: few; V: TRBV12-3/TRBV12-4; CDR3: CASSTLQGPNQPQHF
size: many; V: TRBV7-2; CDR3: CASTRLGDRGETQYF
size: -; V: TRBV2; CDR3: CASLRASGANVLTF
size: -; V: TRBV4-3; CDR3: CASSQSGGSAILLGELFF
size: -; V: TRBV7-9; CDR3: CASSLVRQGANSPLHF
size: few; V: TRBV7-2; CDR3: CASSPLGGNSYEQYF
size: few; V: TRBV7-8; CDR3: CASSYRVEGSNTEAFF
size: -; V: TRBV29-1; CDR3: CSVEEGQGYTQYF
size: few; V: TRBV12-5; CDR3: CASGRTSGVTDTQYF
size: -; V: TRBV14; CDR3: CASSQAGPPTQYF
size: -; V: TRBV27; CDR3: CASSWTFTDTQYF
size: many; V: TRBV19; CDR3: CASSGQPQHF
size: -; V: TRBV7-9; CDR3: CASIEQSTDTQYF
size: -; V: TRBV19; CDR3: CASNRRGRNEKLFF
size: many; V: TRBV28; CDR3: CASSFGPALWDTQYF
size: -; V: TRBV7-4; CDR3: CASRESTATNSPLHF
size: -; V: TRBV15; CDR3: CATSRFPRAADQETQYF
size: few; V: TRBV11-3; CDR3: CASSYGQGVHEQYF
size: -; V: TRBV6-6; CDR3: CASSYSRRDGSYEQYF
size: many; V: TRBV7-9; CDR3: CASSLERDVYGYTF
size: -; V: TRBV4-1; CDR3: CASSQDRGGGETQYF
size: once; V: TRBV29-1; CDR3: CSVNEGGSKGYTF
size: -; V: TRBV6-2/TRBV6-3; CDR3: CASSYSTSGGLGETQYF
size: -; V: TRBV20-1; CDR3: CSARDRQALANYGYTF
size: -; V: TRBV9; CDR3: CASSVASSTQYF
size: few; V: TRBV28; CDR3: CASITGSYNSPLHF
size: -; V: TRBV6-6; CDR3: CASSYPISGGAEETQYF
size: few; V: TRBV6-1; CDR3: CASSEAESDYNEQFF
size: few; V: TRBV7-7; CDR3: CASSLGVYRGDQETQYF
size: -; V: TRBV6-5; CDR3: CASCYTGNTEAFF
size: few; V: TRBV7-6; CDR3: CASSRGQGVTDTQYF
size: -; V: TRBV24-1; CDR3: CATSVPRDPGEQFF
size: -; V: TRBV6-2/TRBV6-3; CDR3: CASSYGTGIQPQHF
size: few; V: TRBV6-8; CDR3: CASSSAGGIYNEQFF
size: many; V: TRBV7-6; CDR3: CASSLATGMVENQPQHF
size: -; V: TRBV7-4; CDR3: CASSPKTGGYEQYF
size: -; V: TRBV2; CDR3: CASGITGFDGYTF
size: -; V: TRBV7-9; CDR3: CASSLYPPHDQPQHF
size: -; V: TRBV20-1; CDR3: CSARDSETWAPTEPQHF